This T cell receptor beta chain originates from a study of beta chain features in type 1 diabetes. V shed 9 bases and J shed 3 bases, with 15 bases lying between them. This CDR3 contains 13 residues. The germline gives CDR1 MGHDK, CDR2 SYGVNS. The entirety of the isolated RNA underwent reverse transcription, so expressed TCRB transcripts were sequenced. The table came from immunoSEQ multiplex PCR; TCRdb's copy has only in-frame clones and leaves some out. The sample includes some 640,000 clones, more than 12% seen only once; the top ten take 0.035% to 0.045%. Study-wide results and caveats: TCRB CDR3s were moderately but significantly shorter in Type 1 diabetes patients in all four CD4+ subsets.

There are a few counts of this clone. Its target is not known. Blood was collected once per donor into heparin, averaging approximately 0.12 L. The chain links TRBV25-1 to TRBJ2-7; tentative D call: TRBD1 (5 bases). The material sequenced was naive CD4+ T cells from blood. The clonotype originates from a man in his late teens or twenties with type 1 diabetes. The CDR3 DNA reads TGTGCCAGTGTGAAGGGGTCTGGCTACGAGCAGTACTTC. Translated, it gives CASVKGSGYEQYF.